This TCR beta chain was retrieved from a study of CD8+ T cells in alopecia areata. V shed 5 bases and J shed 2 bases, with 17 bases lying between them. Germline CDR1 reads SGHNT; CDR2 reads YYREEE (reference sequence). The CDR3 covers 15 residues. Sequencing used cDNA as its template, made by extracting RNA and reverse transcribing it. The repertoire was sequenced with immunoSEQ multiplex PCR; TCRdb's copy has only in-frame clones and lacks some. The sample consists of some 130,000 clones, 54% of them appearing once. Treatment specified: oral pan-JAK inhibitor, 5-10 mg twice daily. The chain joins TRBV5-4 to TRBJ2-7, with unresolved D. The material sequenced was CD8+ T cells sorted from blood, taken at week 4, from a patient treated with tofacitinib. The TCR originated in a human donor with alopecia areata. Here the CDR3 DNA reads TGTGCCAGCAGTTTCTCAGGCCTCCCCCCCTACGAGCAGTACTTC. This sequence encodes CASSFSGLPPYEQYF.